A selection of T cell receptor beta chains follows, all from one sample in a study of blood T cell repertoires in COVID-19. Sequencing was performed with immunoSEQ multiplex PCR; in TCRdb, only in-frame clones are kept and a portion is missing. The table lists over 200,000 clones, 75% to 90% of them singletons. Sequenced input: PBMCs or T cells enriched from blood (not recorded which). These receptors were obtained from a woman aged 25 to 39 who had been exposed to COVID-19. The CDR3 runs from the conserved cysteine through the conserved F or W. The order of the fields is D gene, J gene, CDR3 length, V gene, clone size, CDR3 protein, CDR3 DNA. D genes are given only for firm matches. Only part of the rows carry a size: once, few, many, or a class if the clone is expanded.

d_call: NA
j_call: TRBJ2-5
cdr3_length: 14
v_call: TRBV27
clone_size: NA
cdr3_aa: CASTQSRPPGAQYF
cdr3_nt: TGTGCCAGCACCCAGTCGAGACCGCCCGGGGCCCAGTACTTC

d_call: NA
j_call: TRBJ2-1
cdr3_length: 12
v_call: TRBV2
clone_size: NA
cdr3_aa: CASSVGGREQFF
cdr3_nt: TGTGCCAGCAGTGTCGGGGGGCGTGAGCAGTTCTTC

d_call: NA
j_call: TRBJ2-1
cdr3_length: 17
v_call: TRBV11-2
clone_size: NA
cdr3_aa: CASSLDGRDFSYNEQFF
cdr3_nt: TGTGCCAGCAGCTTAGATGGTCGGGACTTCTCCTACAATGAGCAGTTCTTC

d_call: TRBD2
j_call: TRBJ2-1
cdr3_length: 15
v_call: TRBV10-1
clone_size: NA
cdr3_aa: CASSEFSGRGYEQFF
cdr3_nt: TGCGCCAGCAGTGAGTTTAGCGGGCGTGGGTATGAGCAGTTCTTC

d_call: NA
j_call: TRBJ2-7
cdr3_length: 15
v_call: TRBV9
clone_size: NA
cdr3_aa: CASSVAPGVSYEQYF
cdr3_nt: TGTGCCAGCAGCGTAGCCCCGGGAGTGTCCTACGAGCAGTACTTC

d_call: TRBD2
j_call: TRBJ2-1
cdr3_length: 17
v_call: TRBV9
clone_size: NA
cdr3_aa: CASSVGIIAGTYNEQFF
cdr3_nt: TGTGCCAGCAGCGTAGGAATCATAGCGGGTACCTACAATGAGCAGTTCTTC

d_call: TRBD2
j_call: TRBJ2-3
cdr3_length: 14
v_call: TRBV20-1
clone_size: NA
cdr3_aa: CSASASGNTDTQYF
cdr3_nt: TGCAGTGCTAGTGCTAGCGGGAACACAGATACGCAGTATTTT

d_call: TRBD1
j_call: TRBJ1-2
cdr3_length: 17
v_call: TRBV19
clone_size: NA
cdr3_aa: CASSQPPDRTINYGYTF
cdr3_nt: TGTGCCAGTAGTCAACCCCCGGACAGGACTATCAACTATGGCTACACCTTC

d_call: TRBD2
j_call: TRBJ2-3
cdr3_length: 16
v_call: TRBV7-2
clone_size: NA
cdr3_aa: CASSIRTSALTDTQYF
cdr3_nt: TGTGCCAGCAGCATTCGGACTAGCGCACTCACAGATACGCAGTATTTT

d_call: NA
j_call: TRBJ2-4
cdr3_length: 12
v_call: TRBV5-4
clone_size: NA
cdr3_aa: CASSLAGSGQYF
cdr3_nt: TGTGCCAGCAGCTTGGCCGGGAGTGGACAGTACTTC

d_call: NA
j_call: TRBJ1-4
cdr3_length: 15
v_call: TRBV7-2
clone_size: NA
cdr3_aa: CASSIDGGANEKLFF
cdr3_nt: TGTGCCAGCAGTATAGACGGGGGGGCTAATGAAAAACTGTTTTTT

d_call: TRBD2
j_call: TRBJ2-1
cdr3_length: 14
v_call: TRBV28
clone_size: NA
cdr3_aa: CASGGSGRLGEQFF
cdr3_nt: TGTGCCAGCGGGGGTAGCGGGAGACTAGGCGAGCAGTTCTTC

d_call: TRBD2
j_call: TRBJ2-3
cdr3_length: 16
v_call: TRBV9
clone_size: NA
cdr3_aa: CASSGGLAGGTDTQYF
cdr3_nt: TGTGCCAGCAGCGGGGGACTAGCGGGAGGTACAGATACGCAGTATTTT

d_call: TRBD2
j_call: TRBJ2-1
cdr3_length: 14
v_call: TRBV5-1
clone_size: NA
cdr3_aa: CASSPGLVPNEQFF
cdr3_nt: TGCGCCAGCAGCCCGGGACTAGTGCCGAATGAGCAGTTCTTC

d_call: NA
j_call: TRBJ2-1
cdr3_length: 17
v_call: TRBV7-7
clone_size: NA
cdr3_aa: CASSLGFFRTTGSEQFF
cdr3_nt: TGTGCTAGCAGCTTAGGCTTCTTCCGTACTACCGGAAGTGAGCAGTTCTTC

d_call: NA
j_call: TRBJ1-2
cdr3_length: 16
v_call: TRBV19
clone_size: NA
cdr3_aa: CASSRNGRPGDYGYTF
cdr3_nt: TGTGCCAGTAGTAGGAATGGTAGACCTGGAGACTATGGCTACACCTTC

d_call: TRBD2
j_call: TRBJ2-2
cdr3_length: 17
v_call: TRBV10-3
clone_size: NA
cdr3_aa: CAISQELAGGPTGELFF
cdr3_nt: TGTGCCATCAGTCAAGAGCTAGCGGGAGGGCCAACCGGGGAGCTGTTTTTT

d_call: NA
j_call: TRBJ2-5
cdr3_length: 13
v_call: TRBV19
clone_size: NA
cdr3_aa: CASSRSSGETQYF
cdr3_nt: TGTGCCAGTAGTAGGAGTTCCGGAGAGACCCAGTACTTC

d_call: NA
j_call: TRBJ1-1
cdr3_length: 14
v_call: TRBV4-1
clone_size: once
cdr3_aa: CASSHPTVNTEAFF
cdr3_nt: TGCGCCAGCAGCCACCCGACAGTTAACACTGAAGCTTTCTTT

d_call: NA
j_call: TRBJ1-3
cdr3_length: 15
v_call: TRBV5-6
clone_size: NA
cdr3_aa: CASSLFLTGGNTIYF
cdr3_nt: TGTGCCAGCAGCTTGTTCCTGACAGGTGGAAACACCATATATTTT

d_call: NA
j_call: TRBJ2-7
cdr3_length: 14
v_call: TRBV5-1
clone_size: NA
cdr3_aa: CASSLDRGFYEQYF
cdr3_nt: TGCGCCAGCAGCTTGGATCGGGGTTTCTACGAGCAGTACTTC

d_call: NA
j_call: TRBJ2-6
cdr3_length: 16
v_call: TRBV24-1
clone_size: NA
cdr3_aa: CATSDKDISGANVLTF
cdr3_nt: TGTGCCACCAGTGACAAGGACATCTCTGGGGCCAACGTCCTGACTTTC

d_call: NA
j_call: TRBJ1-1
cdr3_length: 12
v_call: TRBV2
clone_size: NA
cdr3_aa: CASSVWHPEAFF
cdr3_nt: TGTGCCAGCAGTGTGTGGCACCCCGAAGCTTTCTTT

d_call: NA
j_call: TRBJ1-1
cdr3_length: 12
v_call: TRBV6-5
clone_size: NA
cdr3_aa: CASRSGGTEAFF
cdr3_nt: TGTGCCAGCAGGAGTGGGGGGACTGAAGCTTTCTTT

d_call: TRBD2
j_call: TRBJ2-7
cdr3_length: 14
v_call: TRBV7-2
clone_size: NA
cdr3_aa: CASSLSGRGYEQYF
cdr3_nt: TGTGCCAGCAGCTTAAGCGGGAGGGGGTACGAGCAGTACTTC

d_call: NA
j_call: TRBJ2-1
cdr3_length: 15
v_call: TRBV7-9
clone_size: NA
cdr3_aa: CASSLASLTENEQFF
cdr3_nt: TGTGCCAGCAGCTTAGCTAGCCTGACGGAGAATGAGCAGTTCTTC

d_call: NA
j_call: TRBJ2-1
cdr3_length: 19
v_call: TRBV24-1
clone_size: NA
cdr3_aa: CATSDLEAQRATRYNEQFF
cdr3_nt: TGTGCCACCAGTGATTTGGAGGCGCAGCGGGCTACTAGGTACAATGAGCAGTTCTTC

d_call: TRBD2
j_call: TRBJ2-2
cdr3_length: 16
v_call: TRBV12-5
clone_size: NA
cdr3_aa: CASGFSGRASTGELFF
cdr3_nt: TGTGCTAGTGGTTTTAGCGGGAGGGCCTCCACCGGGGAGCTGTTTTTT

d_call: NA
j_call: TRBJ1-1
cdr3_length: 15
v_call: TRBV7-3
clone_size: NA
cdr3_aa: CASSLSGATQEGAFF
cdr3_nt: TGTGCCAGCAGCCTCAGTGGGGCCACACAGGAGGGAGCTTTCTTT

d_call: NA
j_call: TRBJ1-6
cdr3_length: 17
v_call: TRBV11-2
clone_size: NA
cdr3_aa: CASRSVQGKRDNSPLHF
cdr3_nt: TGTGCCAGCAGGTCTGTTCAGGGGAAACGTGATAATTCACCCCTCCACTTT

d_call: NA
j_call: TRBJ2-3
cdr3_length: 16
v_call: TRBV12-5
clone_size: few
cdr3_aa: CASGLTLGQITDTQYF
cdr3_nt: TGTGCTAGTGGTTTGACCCTTGGACAGATCACAGATACGCAGTATTTT

d_call: TRBD2
j_call: TRBJ2-7
cdr3_length: 15
v_call: TRBV28
clone_size: NA
cdr3_aa: CASSFVAGVLYEQYF
cdr3_nt: TGTGCCAGCAGTTTCGTAGCGGGCGTACTGTACGAGCAGTACTTC

d_call: NA
j_call: TRBJ1-5
cdr3_length: 12
v_call: TRBV12-3/TRBV12-4
clone_size: once
cdr3_aa: CASSLDYQPQHF
cdr3_nt: TGTGCCAGCAGTCTAGACTACCAGCCCCAGCATTTT

d_call: NA
j_call: TRBJ2-3
cdr3_length: 14
v_call: TRBV5-4
clone_size: NA
cdr3_aa: CASSTRTATDTQYF
cdr3_nt: TGTGCCAGCAGCACCCGGACAGCCACAGATACGCAGTATTTT

d_call: NA
j_call: TRBJ1-6
cdr3_length: 13
v_call: TRBV25-1
clone_size: once
cdr3_aa: CASSGEGYSPLHF
cdr3_nt: TGTGCCAGCTCCGGGGAAGGTTATTCACCCCTCCACTTT

d_call: NA
j_call: TRBJ2-7
cdr3_length: 15
v_call: TRBV7-8
clone_size: NA
cdr3_aa: CASSERTVTSYEQYF
cdr3_nt: TGTGCCAGCAGCGAGCGGACGGTGACCTCCTACGAGCAGTACTTC

d_call: NA
j_call: TRBJ1-5
cdr3_length: 12
v_call: TRBV27
clone_size: NA
cdr3_aa: CASSFPPGPQHF
cdr3_nt: TGTGCCAGCAGTTTCCCGCCCGGGCCCCAGCATTTT

d_call: NA
j_call: TRBJ2-3
cdr3_length: 17
v_call: TRBV2
clone_size: NA
cdr3_aa: CASSPRSATGRTDTQYF
cdr3_nt: TGTGCCAGCAGTCCCCGATCGGCGACAGGACGCACAGATACGCAGTATTTT

d_call: TRBD1
j_call: TRBJ1-2
cdr3_length: 15
v_call: TRBV7-2
clone_size: once
cdr3_aa: CASSETGEGNYGYTF
cdr3_nt: TGTGCCAGCAGCGAGACAGGGGAGGGAAACTATGGCTACACCTTC

d_call: TRBD1
j_call: TRBJ1-2
cdr3_length: 13
v_call: TRBV10-3
clone_size: NA
cdr3_aa: CAIRGQGGNGYTF
cdr3_nt: TGTGCCATCAGGGGACAGGGGGGGAATGGCTACACCTTC